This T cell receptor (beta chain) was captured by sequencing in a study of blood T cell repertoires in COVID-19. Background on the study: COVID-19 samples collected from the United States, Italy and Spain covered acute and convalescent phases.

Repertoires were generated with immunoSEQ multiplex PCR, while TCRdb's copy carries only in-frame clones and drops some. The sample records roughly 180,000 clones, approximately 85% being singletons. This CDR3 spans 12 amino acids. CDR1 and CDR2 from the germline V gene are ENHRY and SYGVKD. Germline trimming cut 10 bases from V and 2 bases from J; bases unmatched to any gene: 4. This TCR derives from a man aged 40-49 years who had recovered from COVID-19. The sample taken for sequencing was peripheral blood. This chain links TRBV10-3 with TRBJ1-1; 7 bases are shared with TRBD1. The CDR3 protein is CATGTANTEAFF. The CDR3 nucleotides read TGTGCCACTGGGACAGCAAACACTGAAGCTTTCTTT.